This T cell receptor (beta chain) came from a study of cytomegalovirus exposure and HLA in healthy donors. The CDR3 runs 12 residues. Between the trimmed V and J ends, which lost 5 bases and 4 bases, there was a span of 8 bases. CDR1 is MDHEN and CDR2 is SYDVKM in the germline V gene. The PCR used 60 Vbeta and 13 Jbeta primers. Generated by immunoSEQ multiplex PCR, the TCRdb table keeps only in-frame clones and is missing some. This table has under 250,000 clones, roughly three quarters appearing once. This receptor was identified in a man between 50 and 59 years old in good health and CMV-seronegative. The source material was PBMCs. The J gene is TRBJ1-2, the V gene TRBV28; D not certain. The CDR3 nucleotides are TGTGCCAGCAGTCCGGGTCCCTATGGCTACACCTTC. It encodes CASSPGPYGYTF.